This is a list of T cell receptor beta chains from one sample in a study of a mutant IDH1 vaccine in newly diagnosed glioma. The protocol was immunoSEQ multiplex PCR, while the TCRdb copy is restricted to in-frame clones and leaves out a portion. The table has 45,000 to 55,000 clones, 65% to 85% seen once. Which antigens these TCRs recognize remains unknown. The specimen was PBMCs, collected from a glioma patient whose treatment included an IDH1 peptide vaccine. These receptors originate from a man aged 35 to 55 with glioma. CDR3s include the opening cysteine and the closing phenylalanine or tryptophan. The order of the fields is CDR3 protein, CDR3 DNA, D gene, J gene, CDR3 length, V gene, clone size. The D gene is left open where the match is weak. Not every row has a clone size; where given, it reads once, few, many or a size class.

CASNPGHQPQHF	TGTGCCAGCAACCCGGGTCATCAGCCCCAGCATTTT	-	TRBJ1-5	12	TRBV5-6	few
CATSSKLWGTSVLYQETQYF	TGTGCCACCAGCAGTAAACTCTGGGGGACTAGCGTCCTGTACCAAGAGACCCAGTACTTC	TRBD2	TRBJ2-5	20	TRBV15	-
CSARRGATNEKLFF	TGCAGCGCCCGTAGGGGGGCAACTAATGAAAAACTGTTTTTT	-	TRBJ1-4	14	TRBV29-1	once
CASSNGEWGNQPQHF	TGTGCCAGTAGTAATGGAGAGTGGGGCAATCAGCCCCAGCATTTT	-	TRBJ1-5	15	TRBV19	-
CASSSGLKYSYEQYF	TGCGCCAGCAGCTCGGGACTGAAGTACTCCTACGAGCAGTACTTC	-	TRBJ2-7	15	TRBV5-1	-
CASSFGGGSFDPSYNEQFF	TGTGCCAGCAGTTTCGGGGGGGGGTCTTTCGACCCGTCCTACAATGAGCAGTTCTTC	TRBD2	TRBJ2-1	19	TRBV7-9	-
CASGNRGRGSEAFF	TGTGCCAGCGGAAATAGGGGGAGGGGATCCGAAGCTTTCTTT	-	TRBJ1-1	14	TRBV19	-
CASSPGSLQYF	TGTGCCAGCAGCCCCGGGTCCCTACAGTATTTT	-	TRBJ2-3	11	TRBV7-3	few
CASSLQGQLRYGYTF	TGTGCCAGCAGCTTGCAGGGGCAGTTACGGTATGGCTACACCTTC	-	TRBJ1-2	15	TRBV7-8	-
CASNPGTGFYNSPLHF	TGTGCCAGCAACCCCGGGACAGGCTTCTATAATTCACCCCTCCACTTT	TRBD1	TRBJ1-6	16	TRBV27	-
CASSLTGQGNEKLFF	TGTGCCAGCAGCTTGACGGGACAGGGTAATGAAAAACTGTTTTTT	TRBD1	TRBJ1-4	15	TRBV5-5	-
CASSREQGWNEQFF	TGTGCCAGCAGCAGAGAACAGGGGTGGAATGAGCAGTTCTTC	TRBD1	TRBJ2-1	14	TRBV2	-
CASGRHRDTGELFF	TGTGCCAGCGGCCGACACCGCGACACCGGGGAGCTGTTTTTT	-	TRBJ2-2	14	TRBV6-5	-
CASSEGGVFYNEQFF	TGTGCCAGCAGTGAGGGGGGGGTCTTTTACAATGAGCAGTTCTTC	TRBD2	TRBJ2-1	15	TRBV2	-
CASSDPSRIQETQYF	TGTGCCAGCAGTGACCCCAGTAGGATCCAAGAGACCCAGTACTTC	-	TRBJ2-5	15	TRBV25-1	few
CSVEDSRSSYEQYF	TGCAGCGTTGAGGACAGCCGGAGCTCCTACGAGCAGTACTTC	-	TRBJ2-7	14	TRBV29-1	-
CATSRGSYNEQFF	TGTGCCACCAGCAGAGGCAGCTACAATGAGCAGTTCTTC	-	TRBJ2-1	13	TRBV15	-
CATSRDTQPGQNEKLFF	TGTGCCACCAGCAGAGATACTCAGCCGGGACAGAATGAAAAACTGTTTTTT	TRBD1	TRBJ1-4	17	TRBV15	once
CASSFGGGRGSYEQYF	TGCGCCAGCAGCTTCGGGGGGGGCAGGGGCTCCTACGAGCAGTACTTC	TRBD2	TRBJ2-7	16	TRBV5-1	-
CASSLVAGSSYEQYF	TGTGCCAGCAGCTTAGTAGCGGGGAGCTCCTACGAGCAGTACTTC	TRBD2	TRBJ2-7	15	TRBV7-2	-
CASSLGGRNQPQHF	TGTGCCAGCAGCCTGGGGGGGAGGAATCAGCCCCAGCATTTT	-	TRBJ1-5	14	TRBV7-9	-
CASSLISGNTIYF	TGTGCCAGCAGTTTAATCTCTGGAAACACCATATATTTT	-	TRBJ1-3	13	TRBV6-5	-
CASSQERVWEGQPQHF	TGCGCCAGCAGCCAAGAAAGGGTTTGGGAGGGTCAGCCCCAGCATTTT	-	TRBJ1-5	16	TRBV4-1	few
CASSPTQQGTAEAFF	TGTGCCAGCTCACCAACCCAACAGGGGACAGCTGAAGCTTTCTTT	TRBD1	TRBJ1-1	15	TRBV18	-
CASSYSGGQGDTQYF	TGTGCCAGCAGTTACTCGGGGGGGCAGGGAGATACGCAGTATTTT	-	TRBJ2-3	15	TRBV6-5	once
CASSSDRGYEQYF	TGCGCCAGCAGTAGCGACAGGGGCTACGAGCAGTACTTC	TRBD1	TRBJ2-7	13	TRBV10-1	-
CATGTTLEQYF	TGTGCCACCGGGACTACCCTTGAGCAGTACTTC	TRBD2	TRBJ2-7	11	TRBV10-3	-
CASSEKSTYEQYF	TGTGCCAGCAGTGAGAAAAGCACCTACGAGCAGTACTTC	-	TRBJ2-7	13	TRBV2	few
CASTQWVGGTEAFF	TGTGCCAGCACCCAGTGGGTGGGAGGCACTGAAGCTTTCTTT	-	TRBJ1-1	14	TRBV5-4	-
CASSLVVIWDSYNSPLHF	TGTGCCAGCAGCTTAGTCGTGATTTGGGACTCCTATAATTCACCCCTCCACTTT	-	TRBJ1-6	18	TRBV7-2	few
CASSLDSINQPQHF	TGCGCCAGCAGCTTGGACAGTATTAATCAGCCCCAGCATTTT	-	TRBJ1-5	14	TRBV5-1	-
CASSYSYRETQYF	TGTGCCAGCAGTTACTCGTATCGAGAGACCCAGTACTTC	-	TRBJ2-5	13	TRBV6-5	-
CASSPDSNQPQHF	TGTGCCAGCAGCCCGGACAGCAATCAGCCCCAGCATTTT	-	TRBJ1-5	13	TRBV14	-
CASSLGRLAQTYEQYF	TGTGCCAGCAGCTTAGGGCGATTAGCGCAAACCTACGAGCAGTACTTC	-	TRBJ2-7	16	TRBV7-2	-
CASSRGRDQPQHF	TGTGCCAGCTCACGGGGGCGGGATCAGCCCCAGCATTTT	-	TRBJ1-5	13	TRBV18	-
CASSLSYLSSYEQYF	TGTGCCAGCAGTTTATCGTACCTGAGCTCCTACGAGCAGTACTTC	-	TRBJ2-7	15	TRBV27	-
CASSQNADRVAGYTF	TGTGCCAGCAGCCAGAACGCTGACAGGGTCGCTGGCTACACCTTC	TRBD1	TRBJ1-2	15	TRBV4-2	few
CASSVGPTGNYGYTF	TGTGCCAGCAGCGTAGGCCCGACAGGGAACTATGGCTACACCTTC	TRBD1	TRBJ1-2	15	TRBV9	few
CASSAGDTQYF	TGTGCCAGTAGTGCCGGAGATACGCAGTATTTT	-	TRBJ2-3	11	TRBV19	-
CASSQTQGRYF	TGTGCCAGCAGTCAAACACAGGGACGGTACTTC	-	TRBJ2-7	11	TRBV2	-
CASGGGSLNTEAFF	TGCGCCAGCGGAGGGGGCAGTCTGAACACTGAAGCTTTCTTT	TRBD1	TRBJ1-1	14	TRBV4-1	few
CASSPRGPSGEKLFF	TGTGCCAGCAGCCCGAGGGGGCCTTCCGGCGAAAAACTGTTTTTT	TRBD1	TRBJ1-4	15	TRBV7-8	-
CASAGSGDSNYGYTF	TGTGCCAGCGCCGGGTCGGGGGACAGCAACTATGGCTACACCTTC	TRBD1	TRBJ1-2	15	TRBV6-5	-
CASSYSTGGGYGYTF	TGTGCCAGCAGTTACTCGACGGGGGGCGGCTATGGCTACACCTTC	-	TRBJ1-2	15	TRBV6-5	-
CSGGTSGNTIYF	TGCAGCGGAGGGACAAGTGGAAACACCATATATTTT	-	TRBJ1-3	12	TRBV29-1	-
CASSSSGGLDTQYF	TGTGCCAGCAGCTCTAGCGGGGGGTTGGATACGCAGTATTTT	TRBD2	TRBJ2-3	14	TRBV5-6	-
CASSGPGTGELFF	TGCGCCAGCAGCGGACCGGGGACCGGGGAGCTGTTTTTT	-	TRBJ2-2	13	TRBV5-1	-
CASSLGGTGPYEQYF	TGTGCCAGCAGCTTGGGTGGGACAGGGCCCTACGAGCAGTACTTC	TRBD1	TRBJ2-7	15	TRBV5-4	-
CSVTSGEITDTQYF	TGCAGCGTTACTTCGGGGGAGATCACAGATACGCAGTATTTT	-	TRBJ2-3	14	TRBV29-1	-
CASSLYSETQYF	TGCGCCAGCAGCTTGTATTCGGAGACCCAGTACTTC	-	TRBJ2-5	12	TRBV5-1	-
CASSEDRVRANYGYTF	TGCGCCAGCAGTGAGGACAGGGTGAGGGCTAACTATGGCTACACCTTC	TRBD1	TRBJ1-2	16	TRBV10-2	few